This is a list of T cell receptor beta chains from one sample in a study of blood T cell repertoires in COVID-19. The repertoire was sequenced with immunoSEQ multiplex PCR; TCRdb's copy has only in-frame clones and lacks some. This table has 100,000 to 150,000 clones, under 85% appearing once. The sample comprised peripheral blood. Source of these receptors: a man aged 35 to 55 with active or convalescent COVID-19. CDR3s include the opening cysteine and the closing phenylalanine or tryptophan. A D gene is named only where the DNA matches it firmly. A row's size may be missing; if present it is once, few, many or a size class.

CDR3 protein	CDR3 DNA	D gene	CDR3 length	clone size	V gene	J gene
CASSLAVSANEKLFF	TGTGCCAGCAGCTTAGCGGTTTCGGCTAATGAAAAACTGTTTTTT	.	15	.	TRBV11-2	TRBJ1-4
CASSLGQGNQPQHF	TGTGCCAGCAGCTTAGGGCAGGGGAATCAGCCCCAGCATTTT	.	14	once	TRBV7-9	TRBJ1-5
CASWAGVNSPLHF	TGTGCCTCCTGGGCAGGGGTTAATTCACCCCTCCACTTT	.	13	.	TRBV19	TRBJ1-6
CASTDRDGETQYF	TGTGCCAGCACTGACAGGGATGGGGAGACCCAGTACTTC	TRBD1	13	.	TRBV2	TRBJ2-5
CASRGGLGQFKDGYTF	TGTGCCAGCAGGGGCGGACTGGGACAGTTTAAGGATGGCTACACCTTC	TRBD1	16	.	TRBV28	TRBJ1-2
CASSLNGGGAFETQYF	TGTGCCAGCAGCTTAAATGGCGGGGGGGCCTTTGAGACCCAGTACTTC	TRBD2	16	.	TRBV7-3	TRBJ2-5
CASSPYDTQYF	TGTGCCAGCAGTCCCTATGATACGCAGTATTTT	.	11	.	TRBV2	TRBJ2-3
CASSFGDRVETQYF	TGTGCCAGCAGCTTCGGGGACAGGGTAGAGACCCAGTACTTC	TRBD1	14	.	TRBV5-4	TRBJ2-5
CASNRQGSNTEAFF	TGTGCCAGCAATCGACAGGGTTCAAACACTGAAGCTTTCTTT	TRBD1	14	.	TRBV2	TRBJ1-1
CASSLVKLTGAPSSNTGELFF	TGTGCCAGCAGCTTAGTTAAATTGACAGGGGCCCCTTCGTCCAACACCGGGGAGCTGTTTTTT	TRBD1	21	.	TRBV7-8	TRBJ2-2
CASSLAGGGPYNEQFF	TGTGCCAGCAGCTTAGCGGGGGGGGGACCCTACAATGAGCAGTTCTTC	TRBD2	16	once	TRBV5-4	TRBJ2-1
CSVDSQGTGYYGYTF	TGCAGCGTTGACTCCCAGGGGACCGGATACTATGGCTACACCTTC	.	15	.	TRBV29-1	TRBJ1-2
CASSVDRSGNTIYF	TGTGCCAGCAGTGTCGACAGGTCGGGAAACACCATATATTTT	.	14	.	TRBV9	TRBJ1-3
CASSLVGGGALNEQFF	TGTGCCAGCAGCTTGGTTGGCGGGGGGGCGTTGAATGAGCAGTTCTTC	TRBD2	16	.	TRBV5-5	TRBJ2-1
CASSQDRGGWSYNSPLHF	TGTGCCAGCAGCCAAGATCGCGGGGGCTGGTCCTATAATTCACCCCTCCACTTT	.	18	.	TRBV3-1/TRBV3-2	TRBJ1-6
CASSLNGVEFGETQYF	TGCGCCAGCAGCTTGAACGGTGTGGAGTTTGGAGAGACCCAGTACTTC	.	16	.	TRBV5-1	TRBJ2-5
CAWRGAGETQYF	TGTGCCTGGAGGGGGGCGGGAGAGACCCAGTACTTC	.	12	.	TRBV30	TRBJ2-5
CASSGPGTLTGELFF	TGTGCCAGCAGTGGTCCCGGGACACTTACCGGGGAGCTGTTTTTT	.	15	.	TRBV25-1	TRBJ2-2
CASSLDRVNSPLHF	TGTGCCAGCAGCTTAGACAGGGTTAATTCACCCCTCCACTTT	.	14	.	TRBV7-9	TRBJ1-6
CASSSTGQQTYEQYF	TGTGCCAGCAGTTCAACGGGACAGCAAACCTACGAGCAGTACTTC	TRBD1	15	.	TRBV6-5	TRBJ2-7
CASRASGSGEKLFF	TGCGCCAGCAGAGCATCCGGCTCAGGTGAAAAACTGTTTTTT	.	14	.	TRBV5-1	TRBJ1-4
CASKGQGVYEQYF	TGTGCCAGTAAAGGACAGGGGGTATACGAGCAGTACTTC	TRBD1	13	.	TRBV5-6	TRBJ2-7
CASSASQGAREKLFF	TGTGCCAGCAGCGCCTCACAGGGGGCTAGGGAAAAACTGTTTTTT	TRBD1	15	.	TRBV6-5	TRBJ1-4
CASSEFGGGGNTIYF	TGTGCCAGCAGTGAATTCGGAGGAGGTGGAAACACCATATATTTT	.	15	.	TRBV6-4	TRBJ1-3
CASSAVTYNSPLHF	TGTGCCAGCAGCGCGGTGACCTATAATTCACCCCTCCACTTT	.	14	.	TRBV7-8	TRBJ1-6
CASSATATGNSPLHF	TGTGCCAGCAGTGCCACGGCGACGGGTAATTCACCCCTCCACTTT	.	15	.	TRBV6-6	TRBJ1-6